This T cell receptor beta chain was recovered during a study of Graves' ophthalmopathy and Graves' hyperthyroidism (dated by TCRdb to 2016 to 2018). A note on the overall study: Peripheral blood was collected before any treatment was given, at the time of initial diagnosis. TCR beta repertoire signatures were used to distinguish Graves' ophthalmopathy from Graves' hyperthyroidism and to predict progression to ophthalmopathy. In five or six hyperthyroidism patients, T-cell repertoires of thyroid tissue and blood were compared. To explore V-J signatures that separate ophthalmopathy from hyperthyroidism, a discovery set of about a hundred patients was enrolled, consisting of 40 to 45 with ophthalmopathy and around 60 with stable hyperthyroidism. In total, 135 blood samples were TCR-sequenced: 40 to 45 ophthalmopathy, under 80 hyperthyroidism and roughly 17 hyperthyroidism-to-ophthalmopathy patients. Once sampling was done, hyperthyroidism patients were given methimazole at a starting dose of 30 mg daily, while ophthalmopathy patients were given high-dose intravenous methylprednisolone. The independent validation cohort included approximately 19 hyperthyroidism patients plus 17 patients who later progressed from hyperthyroidism to ophthalmopathy.

For repertoire sequencing, the TCR beta CDR3 regions were amplified from RNA transcripts. HTBI primers and the Qiagen OneStep RT-PCR kit were used in a first-round RT-PCR, which was followed by a second-round multiplex PCR, size selection and purification. Libraries were sequenced paired-end with 100 bp reads on an Illumina HiSeq2000. In the authors' own workflow: Reads were processed with SOAPnuke, discarding reads with adapters, uncalled bases, mean Phred below 15, or no exact constant-primer or identifier match. COPE v1.2.5 was used to merge high-quality paired reads. Unique nucleotide sequences were defined as clonotypes and aligned to IMGT TRB V, D and J references using MiTCR v1.1. Only V-J combinations with frequency above 0.0001 were analysed, covering about 99% of repertoires. For each V-J combination, a TCR clonal expansion and chaos score was defined as the ratio of F50 clonal expansion to chaos observed in the TCRdist matrix. Features were reduced by Welch's t-statistics and random forest to approximately 12 V-J combinations, which fed a naive Bayes classifier. Thyroid-blood repertoire similarity was quantified with the Morisita-Horn index. The public reads were run again by TCRdb, first through fastp at Q25 and then through MiXCR, and only productive beta chains were kept. Records with the same CDR3 protein are collapsed into one entry carrying the most frequent genes and DNA. TCRdb, not the original authors, processed these V and J calls. The sample includes 23,000 or so distinct CDR3 sequences, with approximately 48% observed a single time. 6% to 8% of the sample rests with the top ten.

Hyperthyroidism was considered stable if no progression to ophthalmopathy occurred within 18 months of follow-up. Patients with hyperthyroidism were aged 18 to 65 years, had been newly diagnosed, and had a disease duration of less than 2 months. Patients with other autoimmune diseases, uncontrolled infections, pregnancy or lactation were excluded from the study. Diagnosis was based on clinical symptoms, serum thyroxine, TRAb, thyroid ultrasound and orbital computed tomography. PBMCs were isolated from approximately 10 ml of fresh peripheral blood by Ficoll-Paque density gradient centrifugation. Trizol reagent was used to extract the total RNA, and its quality was then checked on an Agilent 2100 Bioanalyzer. Concerning this clonotype itself: The clone's antigen remains unknown. It has no much larger one-base neighbor in the sample; base qualities were not kept.

General study outcomes and caveats: In validation, the model predicted ophthalmopathy progression with less than 71% sensitivity and roughly 72% specificity; about a dozen predicted patients were CT-confirmed with GO in a median of approximately 6.5 months. The 13-signature model separated ophthalmopathy from stable hyperthyroidism with approximately 90% sensitivity and about 81% specificity in cross-validation, and 80%/75% in the test set. Sample size was not predetermined statistically, and investigators were not blinded to group allocation. Most expanded thyroid clonotypes with frequency above 0.001 were also detected in blood, suggesting blood repertoires may reflect the thyroid immune response.

The cysteine opens and the phenylalanine closes a CDR3 of 14 amino acids. Only the CDR3 DNA is retained, 42 bases long and in frame from the first base. CDR1 and CDR2 are read off the germline V gene (reference sequence) as DFQATT and SNEGSKA. The germline V and J ends show losses of 4 bases and 8 bases respectively, and no gene match explains 6 bases of the junction. The sequencing sample was made of peripheral blood. The sequence is built from TRBV20-1 and TRBJ2-1; TRBD1 matches 12 bases in the middle. The source is an adult woman with stable Graves' hyperthyroidism. The CDR3 protein sequence reads: CSAKGQGAVDEQFF. In nucleotide form, the sequence is TGCAGTGCTAAGGGACAGGGGGCGGTGGATGAGCAGTTCTTC.